This entry is about one T cell receptor (beta chain). The method was immunoSEQ multiplex PCR; TCRdb's version includes in-frame clones alone and lacks a portion of them. The repertoire has a few hundred thousand clones, 90% of them found once; the top ten carry approximately 4.5%. Participant age was roughly 18 to 90 years, and participants resided in 25 or so US areas. These data are taken from a study of blood T cell repertoires in COVID-19. On the study more broadly: COVID-19 samples, acute and convalescent, were from the United States, Italy and Spain.

CDR3 size: 16 residues. The trim removed 3 bases at V and 4 bases at J, leaving 9 bases unmatched. Germline-derived CDR1 and CDR2 are MNHNS and SASEGT. The receptor was derived from a woman aged 18-30 years with acute COVID-19. V and J are TRBV6-1 and TRBJ2-5; 9 bases are a match to TRBD2. Sequencing was performed on PBMCs or T cells enriched from blood (not recorded which). The CDR3 spells CASSDEGLARRETQYF. The CDR3 DNA reads TGTGCCAGCAGTGATGAGGGACTAGCTAGGCGAGAGACCCAGTACTTC.